Presented here are 27 T cell receptor beta chains from one specimen sequenced in a study of blood T cell repertoires in COVID-19. The method was immunoSEQ multiplex PCR; TCRdb's version includes in-frame clones alone and lacks a portion of them. The profile shows over 100,000 clones, over 75% of them singletons. Source material: peripheral blood. All receptors come from a woman aged 45-60 years with acute or convalescent COVID-19.

The chain links TRBV6-5 to TRBJ1-2; weak D call: TRBD1 (5 bases). Germline-derived CDR1 and CDR2 are MNHEY and SVGAGI. V lost 8 bases, J lost 0 bases, and 16 bases lay in between. The CDR3 has 15 amino acids. CDR3 loop: CASYGASFSNYGYTF. The DNA of the CDR3 is TGTGCCAGCTATGGGGCCTCCTTTTCTAACTATGGCTACACCTTC.

The rearrangement uses TRBV28 and TRBJ1-1, with D perhaps matching TRBD1 (5 bases). V lost 7 bases and J lost 4, with 19 bases in between. This CDR3 spans 15 amino acids. Germline CDR1 reads MDHEN; CDR2 reads SYDVKM. The CDR3 bases are TGTGCCAGCACACGGGGGGGTGCGTTGGGCACTGAAGCTTTCTTT. Translating it yields CASTRGGALGTEAFF. Drawing the rest from reference TRBV28 and TRBJ1-1, the complete variable domain is DVKVTQSSRYLVKRTGEKVFLECVQDMDHENMFWYRQDPGLGLRLIYFSYDVKMKEKGDIPEGYSVSREKKERFSLILESASTNQTSMYLCASTRGGALGTEAFFGQGTRLTVV.

This chain uses TRBV9 with TRBJ1-1, with 11 positions matching TRBD1. This CDR3 spans 15 amino acids. Germline loops: CDR1 SGDLS, CDR2 YYNGEE. V shed 5 bases and J 5 bases; nucleotides not matched to a gene: 8. CDR3 in DNA: TGTGCCAGCAGTATCGGGACAGGGGGGAGAACTGAAGCTTTCTTT. As protein: CASSIGTGGRTEAFF.

The chain recombines TRBV6-6 with TRBJ1-2, with D perhaps matching TRBD1 (5 bases). This CDR3 has 12 amino acids. V dropped 10 bases and J dropped 7 bases, with 16 bases sitting between them. In germline, CDR1 is MNHNY, CDR2 SVGAGI (reference sequence). CDR3 in amino acids: CAIQTGVGGYTF. CDR3 sequence (DNA): TGTGCCATCCAGACGGGGGTTGGTGGCTACACCTTC.

This chain connects TRBV7-8 to TRBJ2-7, with D tentatively TRBD1 (6 bases). The CDR3 has 13 amino acids. Germline values: CDR1 SGHVS, CDR2 FQNEAQ. V was clipped by 3 bases and J by 1 base, with 7 bases between them. CDR3 DNA sequence: TGTGCCAGCAGCTTCAGGGGATCCTACGAGCAGTACTTC. It translates to CASSFRGSYEQYF.

The chain couples TRBV30 to TRBJ1-3; weak D call: TRBD1 (5 bases). Germline CDR1 is GTSNPN and CDR2 is SVGIG (reference sequence). The CDR3 is made up of 14 amino acids. Between the trimmed V and J ends, which lost 8 bases and 2 bases, there was a span of 16 bases. Here the CDR3 reads CATSRGKTGNTIYF. The CDR3 region has the DNA TGTGCCACATCAAGGGGAAAGACTGGAAACACCATATATTTT.

The rearrangement joins TRBV5-1 to TRBJ2-1; possible D gene TRBD1, 5 bases. V was cut by 4 bases and J by 9 bases, with 17 bases left in between. The CDR3 length is 14 residues. Germline CDR1 SGHRS, CDR2 YFSETQ. The CDR3 spells CASSQATEFAEQFF. The DNA of the CDR3 is TGCGCCAGCAGCCAGGCGACAGAATTCGCTGAGCAGTTCTTC.

This clone was recorded once. This chain links TRBV18 with TRBJ1-1, with 7 bases matching TRBD1. Per the germline V gene, CDR1 is KGHSH and CDR2 is LQKENI. This CDR3 comprises 13 residues. With V trimmed by 4 bases and J by 1 base, 0 bases remained unmatched. CDR3 in amino acids: CASSRDRNTEAFF. The CDR3 DNA sequence: TGTGCCAGCTCACGGGACAGGAACACTGAAGCTTTCTTT.

The rearrangement links TRBV6-5 to TRBJ2-2, with D tentatively TRBD2 (5 bases). Trimming took off 8 bases at V and 4 bases at J, with 17 bases between the two ends. Germline V CDR1 and CDR2: MNHEY, SVGAGI. There are 15 residues in the CDR3. As DNA, the CDR3 is TGTGCCAGCCGAGGAGGCCCCCATCGCACCGGGGAGCTGTTTTTT. This encodes CASRGGPHRTGELFF.

The chain has TRBV19 and TRBJ1-2, with 9 bases that match TRBD1. The germline V gene has CDR1 LNHDA and CDR2 SQIVND (reference sequence). The V gene end was trimmed by 3 bases and the J gene end by 7 bases; junction bases not matched to a gene: 9. The CDR3 loop spans 15 amino acids. The CDR3 DNA reads TGTGCCAGTAGTATTTTGCACAGGGGGCTAACTGGCTACACCTTC. It is translated as CASSILHRGLTGYTF.

This chain connects TRBV19 to TRBJ2-3; possibly TRBD1 for D (5 bases). This CDR3 region has 16 residues. Germline V CDR1 and CDR2: LNHDA, SQIVND (reference sequence). V was cut by 1 base and J by 0 bases, with 11 bases left in between. CDR3 amino acids: CASSIGGRTSTDTQYF. DNA for the CDR3: TGTGCCAGTAGTATAGGGGGCCGGACGAGCACAGATACGCAGTATTTT. Full variable domain (outside the CDR3, taken from reference TRBV19 and TRBJ2-3): DGGITQSPKYLFRKEGQNVTLSCEQNLNHDAMYWYRQDPGQGLRLIYYSQIVNDFQKGDIAEGYSVSREKKESFPLTVTSAQKNPTAFYLCASSIGGRTSTDTQYFGPGTRLTVL.

This sequence joins TRBV6-5 and TRBJ2-7; perhaps TRBD1 as D (7 bases). The V end was cut by 5 bases, the J end by 8 bases, with 22 bases between. CDR1 is MNHEY and CDR2 is SVGAGI in the germline V gene. This CDR3 is built from 15 residues. The CDR3 coding sequence is TGTGCCAGCAGTCGCGGAGGGACAGACCTTACGAAGCAGTACTTC. This encodes CASSRGGTDLTKQYF.

The chain is built from TRBV5-5 and TRBJ2-3; D is undetermined. The CDR3 sequence is 15 residues long. Per germline, CDR1 SGHKS and CDR2 YYEKEE (reference sequence). With 0 bases removed from V and 0 bases from J, the gap between germline ends came to 8 bases. CDR3 coding DNA: TGTGCCAGCAGCTTGGATGGGCCTAGCACAGATACGCAGTATTTT. Its translation is CASSLDGPSTDTQYF.

This chain uses TRBV18 with TRBJ1-2; 12 positions agree with TRBD1. The CDR3 consists of 17 residues. The germline CDR1 and CDR2 sequences are KGHSH and LQKENI. J lost 4 bases, V lost 3 bases, and 9 bases had no gene match. CDR3 sequence: CASSPGQGAWSSYGYTF. CDR3 DNA: TGTGCCAGCTCACCGGGACAGGGGGCGTGGAGTTCCTATGGCTACACCTTC.

The chain employs TRBV9 and TRBJ1-4, with a possible D match to TRBD1 (6 bases). The CDR3 has 14 amino acids. Trimming cost V 3 bases and J 8 bases, with 14 bases left between them. CDR1 is SGDLS and CDR2 is YYNGEE in the germline V gene. CDR3 loop: CASSGTGSGEKLFF. CDR3 nucleotide sequence: TGTGCCAGCAGCGGAACAGGGTCCGGCGAAAAACTGTTTTTT.

This clone was picked up one time. This chain joins TRBV2 and TRBJ1-5; 10 bases are a match to TRBD1. The CDR3 has 15 residues. Germline V lookup: CDR1 SNHLY, CDR2 FYNNEI. The junction had 6 bases not matched to a gene; V was cut back by 8 bases and J by 2 bases. CDR3 in DNA: TGTGCCAGCGTGGACAGGGGGTTTGGCAATCAGCCCCAGCATTTT. Translation: CASVDRGFGNQPQHF.

The V gene is TRBV3-1 (or the pseudogene TRBV3-2), the J gene TRBJ2-1, with 14 bases that match TRBD2. The V gene's germline CDR1 is LGHDT and CDR2 YNNKEL (reference sequence). The CDR3 length is 17 residues. Unmatched junction bases numbered 9, after V lost 3 bases and J lost 8 bases. The CDR3 loop reads CASSHTNLGLAGDEQFF. The CDR3, as DNA: TGTGCCAGCAGCCACACTAACCTGGGACTAGCGGGGGATGAGCAGTTCTTC.

The chain has TRBV10-3 and TRBJ1-2; no firm D call. Germline CDR1 and CDR2: ENHRY and SYGVKD. The V end lost 0 bases, the J end lost 2 bases, and 7 bases lay between the germline ends. The length of the CDR3 is 14 residues. Written as DNA, the CDR3 is TGTGCCATCAGTGAGTCGACGGGAAACTATGGCTACACCTTC. Its translation is CAISESTGNYGYTF.

This chain joins TRBV29-1 and TRBJ2-5; D may be TRBD1 (5 bases). This CDR3 comprises 12 residues. V was clipped by 5 bases and J by 2 bases, with 9 bases between them. In germline, CDR1 is SQVTM, CDR2 ANQGSEA. The CDR3 here is CSVRTPQETQYF. The CDR3 DNA follows: TGCAGCGTTCGGACACCTCAAGAGACCCAGTACTTC.

This chain links TRBV5-1 with TRBJ2-2; no definite D call. CDR1 is SGHRS and CDR2 is YFSETQ in the germline V gene. The CDR3 sequence is 13 residues long. V shed 0 bases and J shed 7 bases, with 7 bases lying between them. CDR3 residues: CASSLVADGELFF. CDR3 bases: TGCGCCAGCAGCTTGGTGGCGGACGGGGAGCTGTTTTTT.

CDR3 DNA sequence: TGCAGTGCGAGTCGGGGACAGAATAGCAATCAGCCCCAGCATTTT. It is translated as CSASRGQNSNQPQHF. J is TRBJ1-5 and V is TRBV20-1, with TRBD1 identical over 7 bases. Germline trimming cut 6 bases from V and 0 bases from J; bases unmatched to any gene: 8. The CDR3 extends over 15 amino acids. Looked up from germline, CDR1 is DFQATT and CDR2 is SNEGSKA (reference sequence).

The chain carries TRBV6-5 and TRBJ2-2; unclear D gene. The V gene lost 5 bases and the J gene lost 5 bases, with 9 bases spanning the gap. This CDR3 is 13 amino acids long. Germline V gene sequence: CDR1 MNHEY, CDR2 SVGAGI. CDR3 DNA: TGTGCCAGCAGTCGACTCGGTACCGGGGAGCTGTTTTTT. Translated, it gives CASSRLGTGELFF.

The sample holds a few counts of this clone. This chain links TRBV10-3 with TRBJ1-1; 7 bases line up with TRBD1. V was pared by 10 bases and J by 2 bases, with 7 bases of the junction left unmatched. The germline V gene has CDR1 ENHRY and CDR2 SYGVKD. This CDR3 is 13 amino acids long. CDR3 in amino acids: CATSGTANTEAFF. As DNA, the CDR3 is TGTGCCACTTCTGGGACAGCTAACACTGAAGCTTTCTTT.

DNA of the CDR3: TGTGCCAGCAGCTTGGGAGGTACTCCCTACGAGCAGTACTTC. It specifies CASSLGGTPYEQYF. The rearrangement joins TRBV5-8 to TRBJ2-7, with no clear D. V was trimmed by 0 bases and J by 2 bases, leaving 9 bases between them. The CDR3 extends over 14 amino acids. Germline V gene lookup returns CDR1 SGHTS and CDR2 YDEGEE.

The chain uses TRBV7-3 and TRBJ2-3; the match to TRBD2 covers 7 bases. Trimming at V came to 5 bases and at J to 1 base, leaving 6 bases not matched to a gene. The CDR3 runs to 15 residues. Germline V gene lookup returns CDR1 SGHTA and CDR2 FQGTGA. CDR3 DNA: TGTGCCAGCAGCCTCACGGGGGGAGGCACAGATACGCAGTATTTT. Its translation: CASSLTGGGTDTQYF.

The chain carries TRBV29-1 and TRBJ2-5; D is unresolved. CDR1 and CDR2 from the germline V gene are SQVTM and ANQGSEA. The CDR3 has 11 amino acids. Trimming stripped 7 bases from V and 4 bases from J, with 10 bases between. The CDR3 sequence is CSARGRETQYF. The CDR3 nucleotides read TGCAGCGCCCGAGGTCGAGAGACCCAGTACTTC.

The chain uses TRBV7-2 and TRBJ2-1; TRBD2 aligns across 9 bases. The CDR3 length is 16 residues. J was trimmed by 4 bases and V by 5 bases; bases with no gene match: 9. From germline, CDR1 is SGHTA and CDR2 FQGNSA. The CDR3 reads CASSPGGGGGYNEQFF. CDR3 nucleotide sequence: TGTGCCAGCAGCCCTGGGGGCGGGGGGGGATACAATGAGCAGTTCTTC.